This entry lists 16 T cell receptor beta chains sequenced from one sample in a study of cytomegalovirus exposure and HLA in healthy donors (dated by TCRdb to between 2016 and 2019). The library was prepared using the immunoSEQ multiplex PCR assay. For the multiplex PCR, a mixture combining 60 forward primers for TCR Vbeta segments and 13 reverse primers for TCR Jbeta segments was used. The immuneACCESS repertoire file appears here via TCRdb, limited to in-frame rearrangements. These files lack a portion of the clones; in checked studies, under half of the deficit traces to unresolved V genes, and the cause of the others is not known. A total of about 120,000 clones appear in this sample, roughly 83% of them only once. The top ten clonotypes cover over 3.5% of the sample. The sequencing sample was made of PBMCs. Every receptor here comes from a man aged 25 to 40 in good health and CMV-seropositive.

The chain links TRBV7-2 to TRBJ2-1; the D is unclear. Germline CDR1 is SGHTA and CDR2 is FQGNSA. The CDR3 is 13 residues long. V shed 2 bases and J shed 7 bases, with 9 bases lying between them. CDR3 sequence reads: CASSLWFGNEQFF. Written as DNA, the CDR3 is TGTGCCAGCAGCTTATGGTTCGGTAATGAGCAGTTCTTC.

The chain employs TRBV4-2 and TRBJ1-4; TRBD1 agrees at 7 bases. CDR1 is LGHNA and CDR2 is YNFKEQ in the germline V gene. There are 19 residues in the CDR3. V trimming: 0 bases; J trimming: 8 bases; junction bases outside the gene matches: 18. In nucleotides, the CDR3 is TGTGCCAGCAGCCAAGACCCCGGGGCGCTTCGACAGGGAAGGGAAAAACTGTTTTTT. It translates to CASSQDPGALRQGREKLFF.

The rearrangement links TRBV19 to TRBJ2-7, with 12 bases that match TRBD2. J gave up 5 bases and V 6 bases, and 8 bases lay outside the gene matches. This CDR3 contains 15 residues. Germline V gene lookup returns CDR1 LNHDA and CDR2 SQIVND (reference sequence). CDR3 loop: CASSPRTSGTDEQYF. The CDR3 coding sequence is TGTGCCAGTAGCCCGAGGACTAGCGGGACCGACGAGCAGTACTTC.

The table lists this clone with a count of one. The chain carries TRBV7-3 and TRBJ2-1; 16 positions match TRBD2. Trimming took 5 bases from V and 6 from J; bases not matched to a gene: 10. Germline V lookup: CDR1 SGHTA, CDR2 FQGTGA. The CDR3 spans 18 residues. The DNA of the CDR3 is TGTGCCAGCAGCGCACGTGGGGGACTAGCGGGAGGGGGCAATGAGCAGTTCTTC. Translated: CASSARGGLAGGGNEQFF.

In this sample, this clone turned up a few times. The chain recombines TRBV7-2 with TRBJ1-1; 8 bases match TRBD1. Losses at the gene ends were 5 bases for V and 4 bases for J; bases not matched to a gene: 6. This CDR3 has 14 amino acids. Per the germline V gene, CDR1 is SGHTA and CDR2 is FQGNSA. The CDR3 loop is CASSPGTGPTEAFF. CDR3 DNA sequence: TGTGCCAGCAGCCCGGGGACAGGCCCCACTGAAGCTTTCTTT. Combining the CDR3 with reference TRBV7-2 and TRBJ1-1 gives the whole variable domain GAGVSQSPSNKVTEKGKDVELRCDPISGHTALYWYRQSLGQGLEFLIYFQGNSAPDKSGLPSDRFSAERTGGSVSTLTIQRTQQEDSAVYLCASSPGTGPTEAFFGQGTRLTVV.

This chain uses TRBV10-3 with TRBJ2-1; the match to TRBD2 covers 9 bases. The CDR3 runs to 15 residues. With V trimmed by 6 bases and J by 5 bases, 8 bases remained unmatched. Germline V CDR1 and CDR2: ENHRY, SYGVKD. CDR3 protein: CAISSVAGDHNEQFF. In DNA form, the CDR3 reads TGTGCCATCAGCTCTGTAGCGGGAGACCACAATGAGCAGTTCTTC.

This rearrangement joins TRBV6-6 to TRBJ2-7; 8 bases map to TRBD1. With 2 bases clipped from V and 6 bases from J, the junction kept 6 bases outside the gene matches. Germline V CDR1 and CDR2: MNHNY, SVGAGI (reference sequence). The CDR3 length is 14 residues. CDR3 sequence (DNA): TGTGCCAGCAGTTACGTGACAGGGGCGGCCGAGCAGTACTTC. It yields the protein CASSYVTGAAEQYF.

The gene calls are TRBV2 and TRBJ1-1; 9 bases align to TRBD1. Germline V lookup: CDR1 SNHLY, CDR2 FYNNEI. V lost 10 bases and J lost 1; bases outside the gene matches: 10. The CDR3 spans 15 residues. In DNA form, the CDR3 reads TGTGCCAACACCCGGGACAGGGCGTGGAACACTGAAGCTTTCTTT. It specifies CANTRDRAWNTEAFF.

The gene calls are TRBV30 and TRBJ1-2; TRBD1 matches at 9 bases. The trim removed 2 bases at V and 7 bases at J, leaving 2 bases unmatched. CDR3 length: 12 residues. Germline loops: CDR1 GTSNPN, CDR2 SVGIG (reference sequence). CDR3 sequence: CAWSRTGAGYTF. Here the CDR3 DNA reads TGTGCCTGGAGTCGGACAGGGGCTGGCTACACCTTC.

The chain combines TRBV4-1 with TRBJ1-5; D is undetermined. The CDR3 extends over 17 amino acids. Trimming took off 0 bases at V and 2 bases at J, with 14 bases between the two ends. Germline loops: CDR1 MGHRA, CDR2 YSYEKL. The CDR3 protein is CASSQDRRGVGNQPQHF. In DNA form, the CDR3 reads TGCGCCAGCAGCCAAGATCGTCGGGGAGTCGGCAATCAGCCCCAGCATTTT.

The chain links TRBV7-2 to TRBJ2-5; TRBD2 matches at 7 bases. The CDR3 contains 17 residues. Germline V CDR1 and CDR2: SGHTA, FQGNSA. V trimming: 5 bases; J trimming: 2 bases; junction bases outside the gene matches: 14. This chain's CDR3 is CASSQVGGRGGQETQYF. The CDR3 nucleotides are TGTGCCAGCAGCCAGGTTGGAGGGCGCGGGGGACAAGAGACCCAGTACTTC.

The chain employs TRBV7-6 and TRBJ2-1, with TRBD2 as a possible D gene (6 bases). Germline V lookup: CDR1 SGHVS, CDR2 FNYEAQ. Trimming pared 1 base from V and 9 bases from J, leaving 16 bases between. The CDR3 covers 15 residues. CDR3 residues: CASSLERRGAPEQFF. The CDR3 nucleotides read TGTGCCAGCAGCTTAGAGCGGAGGGGTGCGCCTGAGCAGTTCTTC.

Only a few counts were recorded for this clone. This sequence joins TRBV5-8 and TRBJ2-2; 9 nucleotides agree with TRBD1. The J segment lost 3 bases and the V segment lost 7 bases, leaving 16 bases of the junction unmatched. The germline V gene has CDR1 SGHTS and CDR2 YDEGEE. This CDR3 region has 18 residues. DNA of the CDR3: TGTGCCAGCCCGGGAACACAGGGGGCGAGGGATTACACCGGGGAGCTGTTTTTT. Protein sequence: CASPGTQGARDYTGELFF.

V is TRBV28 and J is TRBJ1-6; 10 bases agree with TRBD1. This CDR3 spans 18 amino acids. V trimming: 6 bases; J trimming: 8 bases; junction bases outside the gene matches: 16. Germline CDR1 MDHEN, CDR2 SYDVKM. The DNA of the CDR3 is TGTGCCAGCAGCACCTTCGGGGACAGGGGCGAGGGGGATTCACCCCTCCACTTT. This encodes CASSTFGDRGEGDSPLHF. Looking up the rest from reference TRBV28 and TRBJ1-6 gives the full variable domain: DVKVTQSSRYLVKRTGEKVFLECVQDMDHENMFWYRQDPGLGLRLIYFSYDVKMKEKGDIPEGYSVSREKKERFSLILESASTNQTSMYLCASSTFGDRGEGDSPLHFGNGTRLTVT.

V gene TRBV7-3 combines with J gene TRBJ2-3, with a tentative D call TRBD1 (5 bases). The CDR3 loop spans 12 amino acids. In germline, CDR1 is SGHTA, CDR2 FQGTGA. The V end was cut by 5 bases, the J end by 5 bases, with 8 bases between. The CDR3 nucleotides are TGTGCCAGCAGCCTCGACAGAGATACGCAGTATTTT. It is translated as CASSLDRDTQYF. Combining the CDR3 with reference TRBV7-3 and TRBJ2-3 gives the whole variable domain GAGVSQTPSNKVTEKGKYVELRCDPISGHTALYWYRQSLGQGPEFLIYFQGTGAADDSGLPNDRFFAVRPEGSVSTLKIQRTERGDSAVYLCASSLDRDTQYFGPGTRLTVL.

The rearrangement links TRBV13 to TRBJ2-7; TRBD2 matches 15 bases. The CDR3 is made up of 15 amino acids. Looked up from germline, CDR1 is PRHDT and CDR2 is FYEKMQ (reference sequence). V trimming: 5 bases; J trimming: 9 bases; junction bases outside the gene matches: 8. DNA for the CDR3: TGTGCCAGCAGCCCGCGGGGGACTAGCGGGGGGTCGCAGTACTTC. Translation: CASSPRGTSGGSQYF. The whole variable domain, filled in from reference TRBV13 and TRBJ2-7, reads AAGVIQSPRHLIKEKRETATLKCYPIPRHDTVYWYQQGPGQDPQFLISFYEKMQSDKGSIPDRFSAQQFSDYHSELNMSSLELGDSALYFCASSPRGTSGGSQYFGPGTRLTVT.